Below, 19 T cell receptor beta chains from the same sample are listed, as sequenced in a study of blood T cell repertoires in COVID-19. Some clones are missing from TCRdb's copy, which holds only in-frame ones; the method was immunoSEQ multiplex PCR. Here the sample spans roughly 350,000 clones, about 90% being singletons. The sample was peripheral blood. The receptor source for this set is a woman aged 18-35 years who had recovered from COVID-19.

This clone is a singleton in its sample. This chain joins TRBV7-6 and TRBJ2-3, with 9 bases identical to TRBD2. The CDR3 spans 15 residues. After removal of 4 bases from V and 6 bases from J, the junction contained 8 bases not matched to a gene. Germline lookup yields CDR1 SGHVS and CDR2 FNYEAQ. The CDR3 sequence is CASSSPAGGFDTQYF. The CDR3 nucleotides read TGTGCCAGCAGCTCCCCTGCGGGGGGGTTCGATACGCAGTATTTT.

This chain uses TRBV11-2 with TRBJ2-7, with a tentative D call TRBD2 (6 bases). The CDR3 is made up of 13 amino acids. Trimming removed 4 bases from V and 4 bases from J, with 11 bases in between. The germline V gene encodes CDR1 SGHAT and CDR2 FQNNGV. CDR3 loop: CASSSGVGYEQYV. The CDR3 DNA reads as TGTGCCAGCAGCTCGGGGGTTGGGTACGAGCAGTACGTC.

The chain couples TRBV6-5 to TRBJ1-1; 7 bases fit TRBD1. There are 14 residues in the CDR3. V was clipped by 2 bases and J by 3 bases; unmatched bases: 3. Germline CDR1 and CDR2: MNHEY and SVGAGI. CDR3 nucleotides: TGTGCCAGCAGTTACGACAGGGCTTACACTGAAGCTTTCTTT. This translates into CASSYDRAYTEAFF.

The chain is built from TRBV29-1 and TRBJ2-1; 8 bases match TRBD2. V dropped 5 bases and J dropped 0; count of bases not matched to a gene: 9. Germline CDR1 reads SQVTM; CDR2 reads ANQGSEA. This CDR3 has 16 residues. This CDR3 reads CSVPPTSGTSYNEQFF. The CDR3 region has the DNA TGCAGCGTTCCGCCCACTAGCGGCACCTCCTACAATGAGCAGTTCTTC.

The CDR3 spells CASSLSGSYEQYV. DNA of the CDR3: TGTGCCAGCAGCCTATCCGGGTCCTACGAGCAGTACGTC. The gene calls are TRBV7-9 and TRBJ2-7; D uncertain. Trimming removed 5 bases from V and 1 base from J, with 9 bases in between. Germline CDR1 and CDR2: SEHNR and FQNEAQ (reference sequence). There are 13 residues in the CDR3.

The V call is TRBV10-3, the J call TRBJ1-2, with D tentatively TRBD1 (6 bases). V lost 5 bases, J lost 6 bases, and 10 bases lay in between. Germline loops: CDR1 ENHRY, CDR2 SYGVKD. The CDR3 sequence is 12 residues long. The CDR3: CAISRDKDGYTF. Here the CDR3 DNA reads TGTGCCATCAGTCGGGACAAAGATGGCTACACCTTC.

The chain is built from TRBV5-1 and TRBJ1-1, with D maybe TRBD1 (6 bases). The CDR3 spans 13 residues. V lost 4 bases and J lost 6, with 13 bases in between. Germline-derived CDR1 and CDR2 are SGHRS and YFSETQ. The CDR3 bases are TGCGCCAGCAGCGTGACAGGAAAGTCTGAAGCTTTCTTT. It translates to CASSVTGKSEAFF.

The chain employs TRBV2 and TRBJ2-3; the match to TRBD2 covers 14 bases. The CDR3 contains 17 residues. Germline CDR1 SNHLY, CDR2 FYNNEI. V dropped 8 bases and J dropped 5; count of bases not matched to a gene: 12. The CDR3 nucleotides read TGTGCCAGCCTTGGACTAGCGGGAGGCCTTCTTGGAGATACGCAGTATTTT. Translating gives CASLGLAGGLLGDTQYF.

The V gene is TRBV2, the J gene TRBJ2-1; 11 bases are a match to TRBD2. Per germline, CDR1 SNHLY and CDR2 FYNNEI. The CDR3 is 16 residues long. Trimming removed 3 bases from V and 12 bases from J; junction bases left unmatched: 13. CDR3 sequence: CASSEVRSGRASGQFF. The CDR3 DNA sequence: TGTGCCAGCAGTGAGGTTCGTAGCGGGAGGGCCTCGGGGCAGTTCTTC.

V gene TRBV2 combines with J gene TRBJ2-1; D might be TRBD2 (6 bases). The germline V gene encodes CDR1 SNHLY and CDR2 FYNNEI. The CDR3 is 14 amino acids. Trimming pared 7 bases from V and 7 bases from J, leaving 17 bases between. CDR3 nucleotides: TGTGCCAGCAACGGGGACTGGAAAAGGAATGAGCAGTTCTTC. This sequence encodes CASNGDWKRNEQFF.

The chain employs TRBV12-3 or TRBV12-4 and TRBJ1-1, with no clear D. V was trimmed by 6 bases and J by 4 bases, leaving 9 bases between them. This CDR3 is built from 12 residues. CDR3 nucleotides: TGTGCCAGCAGCCCGGACTTCACTGAAGCTTTCTTT. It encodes CASSPDFTEAFF.

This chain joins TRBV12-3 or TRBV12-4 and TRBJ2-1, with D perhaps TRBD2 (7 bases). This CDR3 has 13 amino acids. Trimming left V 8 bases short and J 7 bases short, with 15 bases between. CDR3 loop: CASGGALSNEQFF. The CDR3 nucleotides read TGTGCCAGCGGGGGGGCGCTTAGTAATGAGCAGTTCTTC.

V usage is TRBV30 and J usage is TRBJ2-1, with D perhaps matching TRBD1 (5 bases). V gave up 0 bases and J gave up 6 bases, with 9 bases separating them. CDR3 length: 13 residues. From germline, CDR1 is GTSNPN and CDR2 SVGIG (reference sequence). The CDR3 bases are TGTGCCTGGAGTGTAGGCGACAGCAATGAGCAGTTCTTC. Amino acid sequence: CAWSVGDSNEQFF.

The CDR3 bases are TGTGCCAGCAGCTTGCTGCCGCCAGGCCCCCATTACTATGGCTACACCTTC. Its protein is CASSLLPPGPHYYGYTF. The V and J genes are TRBV5-6 and TRBJ1-2; D call uncertain. Between the trimmed V and J ends, which lost 1 base and 3 bases, there was a span of 19 bases. This CDR3 region has 17 residues. CDR1 SGHDT and CDR2 YYEEEE come from the germline V gene.

This CDR3 is CASSDGPNYGYTF. CDR3 DNA sequence: TGTGCCAGCAGTGACGGTCCTAACTATGGCTACACCTTC. This rearrangement joins TRBV2 to TRBJ1-2; D unresolved. Trimming took off 3 bases at V and 0 bases at J, with 5 bases between the two ends. The CDR3 is made up of 13 amino acids. Germline V gene data show CDR1 as SNHLY and CDR2 as FYNNEI. The variable domain in full, with the rest retrieved from reference TRBV2 and TRBJ1-2, is EPEVTQTPSHQVTQMGQEVILRCVPISNHLYFYWYRQILGQKVEFLVSFYNNEISEKSEIFDDQFSVERPDGSNFTLKIRSTKLEDSAMYFCASSDGPNYGYTFGSGTRLTVV.

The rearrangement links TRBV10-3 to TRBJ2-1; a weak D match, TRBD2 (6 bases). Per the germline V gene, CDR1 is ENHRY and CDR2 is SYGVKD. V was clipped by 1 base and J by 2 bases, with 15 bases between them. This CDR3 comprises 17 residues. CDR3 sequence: CAISELTASAPYNEQFF. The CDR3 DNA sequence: TGTGCCATCAGTGAGTTAACTGCTAGCGCCCCCTACAATGAGCAGTTCTTC.

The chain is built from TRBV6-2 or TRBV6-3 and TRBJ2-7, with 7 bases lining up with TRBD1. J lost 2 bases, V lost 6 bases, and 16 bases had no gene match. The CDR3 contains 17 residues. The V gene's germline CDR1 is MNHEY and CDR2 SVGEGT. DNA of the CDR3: TGTGCCAGCAGCGGCGCCAGGGACAGCGTAAGAACCTACGAGCAGTACGTC. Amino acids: CASSGARDSVRTYEQYV.

The CDR3 loop is CASSAVYGRAGAHEQFF. In DNA form, the CDR3 reads TGTGCCAGCAGTGCTGTCTACGGGAGGGCCGGGGCCCATGAGCAGTTCTTC. The rearrangement joins TRBV6-2 or TRBV6-3 to TRBJ2-1, with 8 bases fitting TRBD2. Germline CDR1 reads MNHEY; CDR2 reads SVGEGT. The CDR3 is 17 residues long. The ends lost 5 bases at V and 8 bases at J; junction bases unmatched: 17.

CDR3 sequence: CASSLYPEGDEQFF. CDR3 in DNA: TGTGCCAGCAGCTTGTACCCCGAGGGGGATGAGCAGTTCTTC. The chain has TRBV5-6 and TRBJ2-1, with a tentative D call TRBD1 (6 bases). Germline V CDR1 and CDR2: SGHDT, YYEEEE. The CDR3 runs to 14 residues. Trimming pared 1 base from V and 8 bases from J, leaving 13 bases between. Full variable domain (rest looked up from reference TRBV5-6 and TRBJ2-1): DAGVTQSPTHLIKTRGQQVTLRCSPKSGHDTVSWYQQALGQGPQFIFQYYEEEERQRGNFPDRFSGHQFPNYSSELNVNALLLGDSALYLCASSLYPEGDEQFFGPGTRLTVL.